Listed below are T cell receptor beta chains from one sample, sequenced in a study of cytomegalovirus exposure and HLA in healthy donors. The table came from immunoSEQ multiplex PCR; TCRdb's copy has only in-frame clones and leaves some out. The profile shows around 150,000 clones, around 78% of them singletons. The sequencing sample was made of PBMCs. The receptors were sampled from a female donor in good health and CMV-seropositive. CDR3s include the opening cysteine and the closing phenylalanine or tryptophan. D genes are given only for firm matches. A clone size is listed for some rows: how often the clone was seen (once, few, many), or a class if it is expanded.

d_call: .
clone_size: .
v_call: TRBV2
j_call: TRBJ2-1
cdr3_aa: CVSSESGPSYNEHFF
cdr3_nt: TGTGTCAGCAGTGAATCAGGGCCTTCCTACAATGAGCACTTCTTC

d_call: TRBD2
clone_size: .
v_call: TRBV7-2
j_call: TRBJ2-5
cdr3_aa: CASSLTLAGGPVLLETQYF
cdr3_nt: TGTGCCAGCAGCTTGACCCTAGCGGGAGGGCCAGTTCTCCTAGAGACCCAGTACTTC

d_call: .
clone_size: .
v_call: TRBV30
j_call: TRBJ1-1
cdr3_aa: CAWSVGGTEAFF
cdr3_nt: TGTGCCTGGAGTGTCGGAGGCACTGAAGCTTTCTTT

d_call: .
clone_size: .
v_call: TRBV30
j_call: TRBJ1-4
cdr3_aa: CAWSPSGGLVNEKLFF
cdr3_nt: TGTGCCTGGAGTCCCAGCGGGGGTTTGGTTAATGAAAAACTGTTTTTT

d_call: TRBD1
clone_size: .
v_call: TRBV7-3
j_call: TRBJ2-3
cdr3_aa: CASSSGQGASDTQYF
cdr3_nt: TGTGCCAGCAGCTCGGGACAGGGGGCCTCAGATACGCAGTATTTT

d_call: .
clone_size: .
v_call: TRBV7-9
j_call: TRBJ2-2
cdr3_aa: CAKRAGSNTGELFF
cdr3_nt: TGTGCTAAGAGGGCGGGATCGAACACCGGGGAGCTGTTTTTT

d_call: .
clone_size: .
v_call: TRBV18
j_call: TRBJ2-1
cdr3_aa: CASSPLQGTHNEQFF
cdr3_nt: TGTGCCAGCTCACCACTTCAGGGAACCCACAATGAGCAGTTCTTC

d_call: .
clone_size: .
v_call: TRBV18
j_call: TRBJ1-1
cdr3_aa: CASSPRTGRGITEAFF
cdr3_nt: TGTGCCAGCTCACCACGTACAGGGAGAGGGATTACTGAAGCTTTCTTT

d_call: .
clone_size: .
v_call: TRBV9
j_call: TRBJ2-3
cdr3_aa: CASSVGRLGGLTDTQYF
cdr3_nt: TGTGCCAGCAGCGTAGGCAGGCTCGGGGGACTCACAGATACGCAGTATTTT

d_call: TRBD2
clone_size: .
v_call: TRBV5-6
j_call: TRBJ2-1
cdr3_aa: CASSLLAGGPRDEQFF
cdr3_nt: TGTGCCAGCAGCTTGCTAGCGGGAGGGCCGAGAGATGAGCAGTTCTTC

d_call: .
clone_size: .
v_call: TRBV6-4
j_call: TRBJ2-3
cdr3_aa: CASSGGSPDTQYF
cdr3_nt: TGTGCCAGCAGTGGAGGGTCCCCCGATACGCAGTATTTT

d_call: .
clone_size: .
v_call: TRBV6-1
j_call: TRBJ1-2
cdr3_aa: CASSEGISAGVGYTF
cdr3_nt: TGTGCCAGCAGTGAGGGTATATCGGCAGGGGTCGGCTACACCTTC

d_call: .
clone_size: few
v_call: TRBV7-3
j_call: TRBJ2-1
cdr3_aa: CASSLMGGVSYNEQFF
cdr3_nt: TGTGCCAGCAGCTTAATGGGGGGAGTCAGTTACAATGAGCAGTTCTTC

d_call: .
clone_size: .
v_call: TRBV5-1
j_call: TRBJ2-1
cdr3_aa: CASRLNVNSYNEQFF
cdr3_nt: TGCGCCAGCAGACTTAATGTAAACTCCTACAATGAGCAGTTCTTC

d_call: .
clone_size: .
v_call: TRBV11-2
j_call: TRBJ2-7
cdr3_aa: CASSFLPTGAPYGQYF
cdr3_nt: TGTGCCAGCAGCTTTTTGCCGACAGGAGCCCCATATGGGCAGTACTTC

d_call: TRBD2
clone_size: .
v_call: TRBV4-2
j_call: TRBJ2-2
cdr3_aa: CASSPASGTNTGELFF
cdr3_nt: TGTGCCAGCAGCCCGGCCAGCGGGACGAACACCGGGGAGCTGTTTTTT

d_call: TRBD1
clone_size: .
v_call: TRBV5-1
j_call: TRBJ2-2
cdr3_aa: CASSLQGPNTGELFF
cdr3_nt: TGCGCCAGCAGCTTACAGGGGCCGAACACCGGGGAGCTGTTTTTT

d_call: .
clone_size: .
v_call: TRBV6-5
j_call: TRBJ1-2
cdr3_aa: CASSYSENYGYTF
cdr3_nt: TGTGCCAGCAGTTACTCTGAGAATTATGGCTACACCTTC

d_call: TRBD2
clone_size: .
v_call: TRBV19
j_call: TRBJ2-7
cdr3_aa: CASSISLAGNEQYF
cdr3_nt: TGTGCCAGTAGTATTTCACTAGCGGGAAACGAGCAGTACTTC

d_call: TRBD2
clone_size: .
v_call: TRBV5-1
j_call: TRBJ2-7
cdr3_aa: CASSLGGTSVLEQYF
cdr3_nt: TGCGCCAGCAGCTTGGGCGGGACTAGCGTACTGGAGCAGTACTTC

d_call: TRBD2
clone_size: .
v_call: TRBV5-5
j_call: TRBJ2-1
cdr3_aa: CASSLAGTSGGNEQFF
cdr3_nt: TGTGCCAGCAGCTTGGCGGGAACGAGCGGGGGCAATGAGCAGTTCTTC

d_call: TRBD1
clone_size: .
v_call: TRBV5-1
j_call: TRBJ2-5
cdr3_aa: CASSQGQVQETQYF
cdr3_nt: TGCGCCAGCAGCCAGGGACAGGTACAAGAGACCCAGTACTTC

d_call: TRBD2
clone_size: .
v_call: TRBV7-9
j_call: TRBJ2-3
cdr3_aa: CASSLWTSGGPDTQYF
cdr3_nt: TGTGCCAGCAGCTTATGGACTAGCGGGGGACCAGATACGCAGTATTTT

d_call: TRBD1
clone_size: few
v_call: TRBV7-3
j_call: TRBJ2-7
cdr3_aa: CASSPTDRGNEQYF
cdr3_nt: TGTGCCAGCAGCCCTACGGACAGGGGGAACGAGCAGTACTTC